This TCR beta chain was recovered during a study of control samples from healthy donors and cancer patients. Germline V gene lookup returns CDR1 SGHDN and CDR2 FVKESK. The CDR3 consists of 15 residues. Germline trimming cut 1 base from V and 7 bases from J; bases unmatched to any gene: 0. Repertoires were generated with immunoSEQ multiplex PCR, while TCRdb's copy carries only in-frame clones and drops some. This table holds about 49,000 clones, approximately 83% found once. Material for sequencing was PBMCs. The chain recombines TRBV14 with TRBJ2-1; TRBD2 matches 14 bases. The receptor's source is a woman between 50 and 59 years old with lung cancer. The CDR3 DNA is TGTGCCAGCAGCCAAGGGACTAGCGGGGGGAATGAGCAGTTCTTC. This translates into CASSQGTSGGNEQFF.